The rows below give T cell receptor beta chains drawn from one sample of a study of PD-L1 blockade in urothelial cancer. Libraries were prepared by immunoSEQ multiplex PCR; TCRdb keeps only in-frame clonotypes and omits some of them. This sample yields fewer than 45,000 clones, of which around 80% are seen a single time; less than 20% belongs to the top ten. Source: PBMCs, taken around atezolizumab (anti-PD-L1) treatment. Receptors originate from a man aged 60-69 years with urothelial cancer. Both conserved end residues are trimmed from each CDR3.

v_gene | CDR3aa
TRBV2 | ASTPRGGFTNMNTEAF
TRBV25-1 | ASTEQGRTEAF
TRBV5-6 | ASSLENGSPLH
TRBV9 | ASSEGLHTGELF
TRBV6-1 | ASARLLGQQETQY
TRBV6-5 | ASKGQGREYGYT
TRBV4-2 | ASSQADTQY
TRBV5-4 | ASSFTSGGARETQY
TRBV6-5 | ASSNLQGMGMQY
TRBV5-1 | ASSLGGTSGADTQY
TRBV15 | ATSSGDSYGYT
TRBV7-6 | ASSGPGARGRLYEQY
TRBV5-1 | ASSEGLAGVYEQF
TRBV2 | ATSPGGGETQY
TRBV7-6 | ASSPGTDNSPLH
TRBV4-1 | ASSQQGTEAF
TRBV6-6 | ASSPQGRSQPQH
TRBV6-5 | ASSYDRYGYT
TRBV19 | ASRDRGQRTSGRGSYNEQF